Listed below are T cell receptor beta chains from one sample, sequenced in a study of blood T cell repertoires in COVID-19. Method: immunoSEQ multiplex PCR; TCRdb's copy keeps in-frame clones and lacks some. Here the sample spans over 200,000 clones, roughly nine tenths being singletons. The sequenced material came from PBMCs or T cells enriched from blood (not recorded which). Source of these receptors: a woman aged 45-60 years in a cohort exposed to, infected with or recovered from COVID-19 (not recorded which). Both conserved end residues are part of each CDR3. Each record gives: clone size, J gene, D gene, V gene, CDR3 DNA, CDR3 protein. D genes are given only for firm matches. Clone size is not always given. Where it is, it says once, few, many or a class for expanded clones.

- TRBJ1-4 TRBD1 TRBV29-1 TGCAGCGTCGCACAGGGGGCTTATGAAAAACTGTTTTTT CSVAQGAYEKLFF
- TRBJ1-4 TRBD1 TRBV4-3 TGCGCCAGCAGCCCGCAGGGGGCCTCAACTAATGAAAAACTGTTTTTT CASSPQGASTNEKLFF
- TRBJ2-5 TRBD2 TRBV7-8 TGTGCCAGCAGCTTAGTCGTAGCGGGGGGATCAGAGACCCAGTACTTC CASSLVVAGGSETQYF
- TRBJ1-4 - TRBV4-3 TGCGCCAGCAGCCATAACTGGGCGGGGGCCAGAGAAAAACTGTTTTTT CASSHNWAGAREKLFF
- TRBJ1-6 - TRBV4-3 TGCGCCAGCAGCCAAGATTCGGTTGCCAGGGGCTATAATTCACCCCTCCACTTT CASSQDSVARGYNSPLHF
- TRBJ1-1 TRBD1 TRBV29-1 TGCAGCGCCCGGGACAGCACCATGAACACTGAAGCTTTCTTT CSARDSTMNTEAFF
- TRBJ1-5 TRBD1 TRBV10-3 TGTGCCATCAGTGAGTCGAGGGGGCCTGCGCAGCCCCAGCATTTT CAISESRGPAQPQHF
once TRBJ1-2 - TRBV18 TGTGCCAGCTCAATCGCCGCCCGCCCGGAGTATGGCTACACCTTC CASSIAARPEYGYTF
- TRBJ1-6 TRBD1 TRBV7-2 TGTGCCAGCAGCTCCGGACAGGTGATTAATTCACCCCTCCACTTT CASSSGQVINSPLHF
- TRBJ1-1 - TRBV20-1 TGCAGTGCTACTGACAGGATTGAAGCTTTCTTT CSATDRIEAFF
- TRBJ2-5 TRBD2 TRBV4-2 TGTGCCAGCAGCCAAGGGACTAGCGGTGGGACCCAGTACTTC CASSQGTSGGTQYF
- TRBJ1-4 - TRBV11-2 TGTGCCAGCAGCTTTTCTCCTGGGGGGAATGAAAAACTGTTTTTT CASSFSPGGNEKLFF
- TRBJ2-5 TRBD2 TRBV7-9 TGTGCCAGCAGCGGTTGGAGCGGGGACCGCCGGGAGACCCAGTACTTC CASSGWSGDRRETQYF
- TRBJ1-2 TRBD1 TRBV6-1 TGTGCCAGCAGTGACACCCGGGACAGATTTTTTCGAGGCTACACCTTC CASSDTRDRFFRGYTF
- TRBJ1-3 - TRBV19 TGTGCCAGTAGTAAAGGAGCCATTTCCCCCTCTGGAAACACCATATATTTT CASSKGAISPSGNTIYF
- TRBJ1-5 - TRBV28 TGTGCCAGCAGTTTTTTTTCCAGGGATCAGCCCCAGCATTTT CASSFFSRDQPQHF
- TRBJ2-3 - TRBV10-3 TGTGCCATCAGTGATATGGTGCAGGTGATAGGCTCAGATACGCAGTATTTT CAISDMVQVIGSDTQYF
- TRBJ1-4 - TRBV5-5 TGTGCCAGCAGCAGTGCTCCGCAGGTTAATGAAAAACTGTTTTTT CASSSAPQVNEKLFF
- TRBJ2-3 - TRBV27 TGTGCCAGCAGTCCGCATAGCGACACAGATACGCAGTATTTT CASSPHSDTDTQYF
- TRBJ1-1 - TRBV14 TGTGCCAGCAGCCAAGAGCGGGGGGGCCCAGCTTTCTTT CASSQERGGPAFF
- TRBJ2-6 - TRBV7-8 TGTGCCAGCAGCTACAGGGCCTCTGGGGCCAACGTCCTGACTTTC CASSYRASGANVLTF
- TRBJ1-2 - TRBV5-6 TGTGCCAGCAGCCGACTCTTTCGTGGGTCAAGCGGGGGCTACACCTTC CASSRLFRGSSGGYTF
- TRBJ2-1 TRBD2 TRBV4-3 TGCGCCAGCAGCCAAGATGAACTAGCGGGGGCGCGGGAGCAGTTCTTC CASSQDELAGAREQFF
- TRBJ1-2 TRBD1 TRBV19 TGTGCCAGTAGTCCTAGGACAGGCTATGGCTACACCTTC CASSPRTGYGYTF
few TRBJ1-5 - TRBV2 TGTGCCAGCAGTGAACAGGGTGGCAATCAGCCCCAGCATTTT CASSEQGGNQPQHF
- TRBJ2-3 - TRBV7-8 TGTGCCAGCAGCTTAGCCATGATAGCGTCATACTCAGATACGCAGTATTTT CASSLAMIASYSDTQYF
- TRBJ1-1 - TRBV4-2 TGTGCCAGCAGCCAAGAGACAGGCAACACTGAAGCTTTCTTT CASSQETGNTEAFF
- TRBJ2-5 TRBD2 TRBV7-2 TGTGCCAGCAGCCGTGGCGGGGGGTCCCCAGAGACCCAGTACTTC CASSRGGGSPETQYF
- TRBJ1-1 - TRBV7-9 TGTGCCAGCAGCTTTAGCGGGGACACTGAAGCTTTCTTT CASSFSGDTEAFF
- TRBJ1-1 TRBD1 TRBV5-4 TGTGCCAGCAGCTTTAGGCAGGGGGCGCCTGAAGCTTTCTTT CASSFRQGAPEAFF
- TRBJ2-1 - TRBV9 TGTGCCAGCAGCGTAGGGCGGACGGGGAATGAGCAGTTCTTC CASSVGRTGNEQFF
- TRBJ1-1 TRBD1 TRBV18 TGTGCCAGCTCACCAATCCAGGGGGCTAAGTCGAACACTGAAGCTTTCTTT CASSPIQGAKSNTEAFF
- TRBJ1-3 TRBD1 TRBV12-5 TGTGCTAGTGGTTTGCCACAGGGGACACCGTCCTCTGGAAACACCATATATTTT CASGLPQGTPSSGNTIYF
- TRBJ2-5 TRBD2 TRBV7-3 TGTGCCAGCAGCCTGGGACTAGCGGGGGGGATCCAAGAGACCCAGTACTTC CASSLGLAGGIQETQYF
- TRBJ2-7 - TRBV4-2 TGTGCCAGCAGCCAAGGGGCGACTAGACACGAGCAGTACTTC CASSQGATRHEQYF
- TRBJ2-1 TRBD2 TRBV2 TGTGCCAGCAGACCTACTAGCGGTGAGCAGTTCTTC CASRPTSGEQFF
- TRBJ2-3 - TRBV12-3/TRBV12-4 TGTGCCAGCACCTTAACACGAGATACGCAGTATTTT CASTLTRDTQYF
- TRBJ2-1 - TRBV30 TGTGCCTGGTCCGGTAGGCTGGGGCACAATGAGCAGTTCTTC CAWSGRLGHNEQFF
- TRBJ2-3 TRBD2 TRBV7-2 TGTGCCAGCAGCCCCGATTCGACTAGCGTCACAGATACGCAGTATTTT CASSPDSTSVTDTQYF
- TRBJ2-7 TRBD1 TRBV5-4 TGTGCCAGCAGCTTGGGACAGGGCTCCTACGAGCAGTACTTC CASSLGQGSYEQYF
- TRBJ2-3 TRBD2 TRBV7-9 TGTGCCATCGAAACTTCTAGCGGGGCAATAGATACGCAGTATTTT CAIETSSGAIDTQYF
few TRBJ2-1 - TRBV11-2 TGTGCCAGCAGCTTCGGGGGTTACTCCTACAATGAGCAGTTCTTC CASSFGGYSYNEQFF